This T cell receptor beta chain appears in the sequencing data of a study of T-cell memory formation after mild COVID-19. Study summary: Each donor largely had its own TCR clusters. Study outcomes and limitations: Chiefly within CM and EM were the contracting CD4+ clones; CD8+ ones were within EMRA. Whereas later expanders leaned CD4+, clones contracting day 15 to 85 showed a balanced CD4/CD8 makeup.

The sample holds a few counts of this clonotype. Its antigen is not known. With 1 base removed from V and 0 bases from J, the gap between germline ends came to 15 bases. Germline CDR1 reads LGHDT; CDR2 reads YNNKEL (reference sequence). CDR3 length: 17 amino acids. TCRdb called the 5' RACE reads again in MiXCR, with one record for every CDR3 protein. The sample records over 45,000 distinct CDR3 sequences, 9.3% being singletons. This chain links TRBV3-1 with TRBJ1-2; D gene ambiguous. The sample was PBMCs or a T cell subset sorted from them (not recorded which). The clonotype was recovered from an adult woman who had mild COVID-19 (a few samples of this study predate the infection). Cell type and time point are not known. In DNA, the CDR3 is TGTGCCAGCAGCCAAGGGGTCAGAAGGCCCGCTAACTATGGCTACACCTTC. It codes for CASSQGVRRPANYGYTF.